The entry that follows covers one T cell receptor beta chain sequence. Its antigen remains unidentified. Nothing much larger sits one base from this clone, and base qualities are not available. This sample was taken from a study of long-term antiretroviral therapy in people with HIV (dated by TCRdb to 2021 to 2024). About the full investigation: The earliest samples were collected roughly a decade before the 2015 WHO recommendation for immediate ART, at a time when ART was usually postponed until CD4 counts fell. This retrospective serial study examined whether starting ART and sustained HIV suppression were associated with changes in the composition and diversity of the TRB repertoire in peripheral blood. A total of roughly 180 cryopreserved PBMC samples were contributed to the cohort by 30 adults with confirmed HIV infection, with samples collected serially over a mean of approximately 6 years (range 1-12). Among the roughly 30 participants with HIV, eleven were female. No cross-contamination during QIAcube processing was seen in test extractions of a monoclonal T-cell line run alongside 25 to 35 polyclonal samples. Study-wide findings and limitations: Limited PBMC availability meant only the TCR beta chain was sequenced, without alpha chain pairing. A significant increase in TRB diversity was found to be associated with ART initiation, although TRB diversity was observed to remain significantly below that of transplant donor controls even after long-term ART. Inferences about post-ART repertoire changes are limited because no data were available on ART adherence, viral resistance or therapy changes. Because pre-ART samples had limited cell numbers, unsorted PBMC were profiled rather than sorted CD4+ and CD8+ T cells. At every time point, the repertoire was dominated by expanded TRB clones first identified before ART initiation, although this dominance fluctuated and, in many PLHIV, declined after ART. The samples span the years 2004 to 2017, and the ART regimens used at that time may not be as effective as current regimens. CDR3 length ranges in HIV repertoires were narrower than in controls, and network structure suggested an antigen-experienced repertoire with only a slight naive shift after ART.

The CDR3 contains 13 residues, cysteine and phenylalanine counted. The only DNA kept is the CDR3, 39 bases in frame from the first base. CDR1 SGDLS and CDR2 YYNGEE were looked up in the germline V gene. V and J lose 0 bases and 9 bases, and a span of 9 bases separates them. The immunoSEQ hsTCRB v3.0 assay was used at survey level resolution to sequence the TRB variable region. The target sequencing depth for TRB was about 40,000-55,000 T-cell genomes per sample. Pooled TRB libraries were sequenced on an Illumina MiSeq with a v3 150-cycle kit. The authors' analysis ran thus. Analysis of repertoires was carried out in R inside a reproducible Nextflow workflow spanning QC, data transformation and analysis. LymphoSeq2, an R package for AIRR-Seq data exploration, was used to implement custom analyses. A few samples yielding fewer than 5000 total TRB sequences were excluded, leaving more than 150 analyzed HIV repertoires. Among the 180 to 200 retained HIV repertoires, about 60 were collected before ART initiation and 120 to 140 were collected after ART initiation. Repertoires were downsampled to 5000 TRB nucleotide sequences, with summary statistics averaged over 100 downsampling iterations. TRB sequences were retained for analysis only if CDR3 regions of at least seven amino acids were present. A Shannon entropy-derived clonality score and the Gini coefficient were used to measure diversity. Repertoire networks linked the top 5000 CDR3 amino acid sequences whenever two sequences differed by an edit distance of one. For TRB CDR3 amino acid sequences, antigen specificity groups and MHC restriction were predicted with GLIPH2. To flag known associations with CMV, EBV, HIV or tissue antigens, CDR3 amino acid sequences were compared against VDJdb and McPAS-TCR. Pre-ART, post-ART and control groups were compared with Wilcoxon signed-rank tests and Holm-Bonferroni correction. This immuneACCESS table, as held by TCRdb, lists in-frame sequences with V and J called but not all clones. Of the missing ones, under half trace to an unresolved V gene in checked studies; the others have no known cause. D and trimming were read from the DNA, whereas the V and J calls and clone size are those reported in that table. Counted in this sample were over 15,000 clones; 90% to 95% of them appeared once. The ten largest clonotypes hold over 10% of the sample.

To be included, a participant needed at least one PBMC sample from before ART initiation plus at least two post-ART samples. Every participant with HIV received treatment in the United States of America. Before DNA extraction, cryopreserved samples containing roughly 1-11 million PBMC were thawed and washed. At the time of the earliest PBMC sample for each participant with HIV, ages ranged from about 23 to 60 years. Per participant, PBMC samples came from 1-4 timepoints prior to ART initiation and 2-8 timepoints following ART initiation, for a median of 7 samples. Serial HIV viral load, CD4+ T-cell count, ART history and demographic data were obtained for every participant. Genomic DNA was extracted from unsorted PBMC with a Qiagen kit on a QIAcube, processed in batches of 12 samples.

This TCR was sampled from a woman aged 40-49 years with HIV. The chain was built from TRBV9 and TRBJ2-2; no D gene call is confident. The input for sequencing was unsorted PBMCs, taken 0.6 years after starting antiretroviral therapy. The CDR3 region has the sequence CASSVDPSWELFF. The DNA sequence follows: TGTGCCAGCAGCGTAGACCCCTCCTGGGAGCTGTTTTTT.